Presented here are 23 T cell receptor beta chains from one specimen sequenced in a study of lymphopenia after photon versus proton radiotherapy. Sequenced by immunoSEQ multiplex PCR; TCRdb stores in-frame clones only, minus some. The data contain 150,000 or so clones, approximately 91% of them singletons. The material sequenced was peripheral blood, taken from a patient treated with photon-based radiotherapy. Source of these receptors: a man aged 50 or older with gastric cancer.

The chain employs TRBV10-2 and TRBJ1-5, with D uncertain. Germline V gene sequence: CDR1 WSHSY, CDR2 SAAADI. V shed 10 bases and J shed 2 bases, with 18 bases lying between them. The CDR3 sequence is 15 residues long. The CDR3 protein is CATSNGPAGNQPQHF. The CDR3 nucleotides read TGCGCCACCTCTAACGGACCAGCGGGCAATCAGCCCCAGCATTTT.

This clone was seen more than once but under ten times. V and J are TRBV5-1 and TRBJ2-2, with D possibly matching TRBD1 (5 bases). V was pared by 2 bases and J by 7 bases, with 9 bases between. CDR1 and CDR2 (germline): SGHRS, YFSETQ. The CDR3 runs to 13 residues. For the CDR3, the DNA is TGCGCCAGCAGCTTATCAGGGATCGGGGAGCTGTTTTTT. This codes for CASSLSGIGELFF.

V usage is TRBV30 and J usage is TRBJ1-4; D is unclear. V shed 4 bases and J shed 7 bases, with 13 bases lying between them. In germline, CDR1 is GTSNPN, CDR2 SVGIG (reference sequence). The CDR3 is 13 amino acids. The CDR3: CAWNRADGEKLFF. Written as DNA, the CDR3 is TGTGCCTGGAATCGAGCAGACGGTGAAAAACTGTTTTTT.

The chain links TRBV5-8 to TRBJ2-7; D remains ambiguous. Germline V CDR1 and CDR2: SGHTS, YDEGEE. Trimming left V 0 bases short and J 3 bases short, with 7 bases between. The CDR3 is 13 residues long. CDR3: CASSLASLYEQYF. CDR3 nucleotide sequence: TGTGCCAGCAGCTTGGCCTCCCTCTACGAGCAGTACTTC.

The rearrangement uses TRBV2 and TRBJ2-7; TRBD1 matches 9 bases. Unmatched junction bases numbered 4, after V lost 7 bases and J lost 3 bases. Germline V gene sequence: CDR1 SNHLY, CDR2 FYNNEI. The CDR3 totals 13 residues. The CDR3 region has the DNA TGTGCCAGCAACCGGGACAGGGTCTACGAGCAGTACTTC. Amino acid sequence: CASNRDRVYEQYF.

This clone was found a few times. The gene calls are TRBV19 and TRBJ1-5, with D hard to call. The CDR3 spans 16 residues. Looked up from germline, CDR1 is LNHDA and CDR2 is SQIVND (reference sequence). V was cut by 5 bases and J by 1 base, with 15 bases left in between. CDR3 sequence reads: CASSSKAPHSNQPQHF. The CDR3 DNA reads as TGTGCCAGTAGTTCCAAAGCCCCTCACAGCAATCAGCCCCAGCATTTT.

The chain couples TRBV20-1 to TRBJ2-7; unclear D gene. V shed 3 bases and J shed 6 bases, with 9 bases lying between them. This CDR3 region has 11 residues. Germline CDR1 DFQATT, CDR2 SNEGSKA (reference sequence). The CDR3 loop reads CSARAGPEQYF. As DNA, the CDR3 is TGCAGTGCTAGGGCCGGTCCCGAGCAGTACTTC.

The CDR3 nucleotides are TGTGCCAGCAGCTTGGGTGGGCCCTACTACGAGCAGTACTTC. This translates into CASSLGGPYYEQYF. The gene calls are TRBV5-4 and TRBJ2-7; D is uncertain. The CDR3 contains 14 residues. Per germline, CDR1 SGHNT and CDR2 YYREEE (reference sequence). V lost 0 bases and J lost 3, with 10 bases in between.

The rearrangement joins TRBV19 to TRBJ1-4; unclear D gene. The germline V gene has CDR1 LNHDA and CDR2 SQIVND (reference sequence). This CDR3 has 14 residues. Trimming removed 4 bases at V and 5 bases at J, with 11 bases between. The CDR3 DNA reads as TGTGCCAGTAGTAGAAAACCGGGAAATGAAAAACTGTTTTTT. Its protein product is CASSRKPGNEKLFF.

CDR3 residues: CASSQDGTGTLYGYTF. CDR3 coding DNA: TGCGCCAGCAGCCAAGATGGGACAGGGACCCTCTATGGCTACACCTTC. The rearrangement joins TRBV4-1 to TRBJ1-2; TRBD1 agrees at 9 bases. The V gene end was trimmed by 0 bases and the J gene end by 4 bases; junction bases not matched to a gene: 6. The germline gives CDR1 MGHRA, CDR2 YSYEKL. This CDR3 has 16 amino acids.

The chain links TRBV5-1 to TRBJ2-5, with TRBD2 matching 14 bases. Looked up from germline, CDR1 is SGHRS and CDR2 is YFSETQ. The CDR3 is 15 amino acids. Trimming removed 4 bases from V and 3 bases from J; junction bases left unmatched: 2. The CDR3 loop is CASSLTSGREETQYF. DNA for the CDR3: TGCGCCAGCAGCCTGACTAGCGGGAGGGAAGAGACCCAGTACTTC.

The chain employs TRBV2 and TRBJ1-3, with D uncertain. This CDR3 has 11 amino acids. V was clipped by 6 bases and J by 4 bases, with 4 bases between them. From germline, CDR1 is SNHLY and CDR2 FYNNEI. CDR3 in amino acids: CASRAGNTIYF. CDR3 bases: TGTGCCAGCAGGGCCGGAAACACCATATATTTT.

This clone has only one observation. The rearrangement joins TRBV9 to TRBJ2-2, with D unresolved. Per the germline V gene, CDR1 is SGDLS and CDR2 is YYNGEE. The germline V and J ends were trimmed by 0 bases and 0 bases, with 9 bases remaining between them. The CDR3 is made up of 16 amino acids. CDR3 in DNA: TGTGCCAGCAGCGTAGCTTTGGAAACGAACACCGGGGAGCTGTTTTTT. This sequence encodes CASSVALETNTGELFF.

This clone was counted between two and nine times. Here the CDR3 DNA reads TGCAGCGTTGAAAGGCGGGAGTTGGCCGGGGAGCTGTTTTTT. Translation gives CSVERRELAGELFF. V and J are TRBV29-1 and TRBJ2-2, with 7 bases identical to TRBD2. The trim removed 2 bases at V and 6 bases at J, leaving 6 bases unmatched. The CDR3 has 14 amino acids. Looked up from germline, CDR1 is SQVTM and CDR2 is ANQGSEA.

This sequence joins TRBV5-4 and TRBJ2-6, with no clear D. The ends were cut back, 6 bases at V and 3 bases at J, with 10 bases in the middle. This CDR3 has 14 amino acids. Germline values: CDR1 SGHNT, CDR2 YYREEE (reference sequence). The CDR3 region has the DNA TGTGCCAGCACCAGCCAACATGGGGCCAACGTCCTGACTTTC. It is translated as CASTSQHGANVLTF. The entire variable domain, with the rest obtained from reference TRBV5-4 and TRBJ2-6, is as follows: ETGVTQSPTHLIKTRGQQVTLRCSSQSGHNTVSWYQQALGQGPQFIFQYYREEENGRGNFPPRFSGLQFPNYSSELNVNALELDDSALYLCASTSQHGANVLTFGAGSRLTVL.

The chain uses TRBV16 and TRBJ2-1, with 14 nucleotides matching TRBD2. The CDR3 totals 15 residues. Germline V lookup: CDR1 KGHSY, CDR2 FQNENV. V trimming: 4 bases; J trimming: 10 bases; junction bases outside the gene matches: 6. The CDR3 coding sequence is TGTGCCAGCAGCCCTCAGGGACTAGCGGGAGACGAGCAGTTCTTC. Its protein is CASSPQGLAGDEQFF.

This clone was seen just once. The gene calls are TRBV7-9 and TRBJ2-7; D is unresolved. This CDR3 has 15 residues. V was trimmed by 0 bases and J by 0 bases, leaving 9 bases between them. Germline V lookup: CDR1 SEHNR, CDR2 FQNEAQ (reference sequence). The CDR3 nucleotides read TGTGCCAGCAGCTTAGCGCAGGTGGCCTCCTACGAGCAGTACTTC. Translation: CASSLAQVASYEQYF.

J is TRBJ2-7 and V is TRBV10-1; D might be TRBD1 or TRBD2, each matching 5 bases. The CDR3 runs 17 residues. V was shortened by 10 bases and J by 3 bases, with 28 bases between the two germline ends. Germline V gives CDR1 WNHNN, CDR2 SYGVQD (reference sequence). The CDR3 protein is CATLYTPGGTGSYEQYF. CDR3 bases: TGCGCCACCCTATACACACCAGGTGGGACGGGGAGCTACGAGCAGTACTTC.

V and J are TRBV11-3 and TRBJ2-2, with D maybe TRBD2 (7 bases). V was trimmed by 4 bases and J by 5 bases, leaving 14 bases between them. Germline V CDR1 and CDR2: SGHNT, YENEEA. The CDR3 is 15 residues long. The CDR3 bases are TGTGCCAGCAGCTCATTCGAGGGGGGGACCGGGGAGCTGTTTTTT. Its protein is CASSSFEGGTGELFF. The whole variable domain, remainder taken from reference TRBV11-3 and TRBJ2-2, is EAGVVQSPRYKIIEKKQPVAFWCNPISGHNTLYWYLQNLGQGPELLIRYENEEAVDDSQLPKDRFSAERLKGVDSTLKIQPAELGDSAVYLCASSSFEGGTGELFFGEGSRLTVL.

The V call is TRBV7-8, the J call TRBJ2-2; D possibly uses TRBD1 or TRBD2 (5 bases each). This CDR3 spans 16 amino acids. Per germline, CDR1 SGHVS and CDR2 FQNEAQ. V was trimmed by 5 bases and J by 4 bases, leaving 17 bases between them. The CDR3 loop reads CASSPGPLGSTGELFF. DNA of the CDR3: TGTGCCAGCAGCCCGGGACCCCTGGGTAGCACCGGGGAGCTGTTTTTT. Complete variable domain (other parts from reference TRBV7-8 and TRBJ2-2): GAGVSQSPRYKVAKRGQDVALRCDPISGHVSLFWYQQALGQGPEFLTYFQNEAQLDKSGLPSDRFFAERPEGSVSTLKIQRTQQEDSAVYLCASSPGPLGSTGELFFGEGSRLTVL.

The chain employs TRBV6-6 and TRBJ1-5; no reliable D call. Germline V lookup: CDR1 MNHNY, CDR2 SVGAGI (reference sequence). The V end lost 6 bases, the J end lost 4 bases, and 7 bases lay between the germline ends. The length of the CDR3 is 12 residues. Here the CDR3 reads CASSLVNQPQHF. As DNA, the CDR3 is TGTGCCAGCAGCCTTGTGAATCAGCCCCAGCATTTT.

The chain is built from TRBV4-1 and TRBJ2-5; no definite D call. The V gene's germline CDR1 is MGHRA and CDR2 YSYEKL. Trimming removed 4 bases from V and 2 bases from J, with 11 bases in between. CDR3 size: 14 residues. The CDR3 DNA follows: TGCGCCAGCAGCCCGGTTGGGGATCAAGAGACCCAGTACTTC. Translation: CASSPVGDQETQYF.

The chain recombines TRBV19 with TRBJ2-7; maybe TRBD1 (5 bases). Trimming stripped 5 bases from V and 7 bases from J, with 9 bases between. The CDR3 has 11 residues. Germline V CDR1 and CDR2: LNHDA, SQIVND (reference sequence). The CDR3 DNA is TGTGCCAGTAGTTCAGGGTCGGAGCAGTACTTC. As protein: CASSSGSEQYF. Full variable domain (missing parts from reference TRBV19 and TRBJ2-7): DGGITQSPKYLFRKEGQNVTLSCEQNLNHDAMYWYRQDPGQGLRLIYYSQIVNDFQKGDIAEGYSVSREKKESFPLTVTSAQKNPTAFYLCASSSGSEQYFGPGTRLTVT.